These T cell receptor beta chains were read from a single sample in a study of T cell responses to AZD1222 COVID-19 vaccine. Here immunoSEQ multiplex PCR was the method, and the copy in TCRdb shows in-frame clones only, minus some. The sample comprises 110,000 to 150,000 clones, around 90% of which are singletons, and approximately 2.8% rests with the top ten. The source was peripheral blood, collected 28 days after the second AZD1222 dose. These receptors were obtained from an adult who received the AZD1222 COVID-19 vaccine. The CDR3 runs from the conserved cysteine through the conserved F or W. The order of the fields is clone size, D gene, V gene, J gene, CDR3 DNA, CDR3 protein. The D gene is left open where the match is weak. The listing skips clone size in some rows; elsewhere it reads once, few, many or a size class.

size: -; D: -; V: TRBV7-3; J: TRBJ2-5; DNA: TGTGCCAGCAGCCAAACAAGGTCCAGCGGGGAGACCCAGTACTTC; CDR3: CASSQTRSSGETQYF
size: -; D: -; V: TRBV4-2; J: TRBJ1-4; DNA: TGTGCCAGCAGCCAAGTAGGGGAAGGCGATGAAAAACTGTTTTTT; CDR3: CASSQVGEGDEKLFF
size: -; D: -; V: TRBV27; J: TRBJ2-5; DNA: TGTGCCAGCAGTTTCCAGGCTGGGACCCAGTACTTC; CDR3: CASSFQAGTQYF
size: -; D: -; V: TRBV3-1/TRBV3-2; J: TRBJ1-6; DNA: TGTGCCAGCAGCCCTTACCCCCAGGAGGTTAATTCACCCCTCCACTTT; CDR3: CASSPYPQEVNSPLHF
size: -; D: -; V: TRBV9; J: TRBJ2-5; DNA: TGTGCCAGCAGCCCGACAGGTCAAGAGACCCAGTACTTC; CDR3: CASSPTGQETQYF
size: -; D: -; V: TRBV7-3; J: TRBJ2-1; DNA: TGTGCCAGCAGCTTGGCGGGCTCCTACAATGAGCAGTTCTTC; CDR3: CASSLAGSYNEQFF
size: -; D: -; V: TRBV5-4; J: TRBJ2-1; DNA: TGTGCCAGCACCTATGGTAGCTACAATGAGCAGTTCTTC; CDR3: CASTYGSYNEQFF
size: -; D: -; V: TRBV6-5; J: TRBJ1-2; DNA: TGTGCCAGCAGTTACGAGGGGGGAAATGGCTACACCTTC; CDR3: CASSYEGGNGYTF
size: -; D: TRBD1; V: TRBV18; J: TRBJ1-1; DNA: TGTGCCAGCTCGACCGGGACAGGGGATACTGAAGCTTTCTTT; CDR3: CASSTGTGDTEAFF
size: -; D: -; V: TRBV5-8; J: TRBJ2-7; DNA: TGTGCCAGCAGGGCGGTCCACGAGCAGTACTTC; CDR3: CASRAVHEQYF
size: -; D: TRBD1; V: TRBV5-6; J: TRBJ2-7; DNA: TGTGCCAGCAGCTGGCCGGACAGGAGCGAGCAGTACTTC; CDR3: CASSWPDRSEQYF
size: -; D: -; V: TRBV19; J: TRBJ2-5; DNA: TGTGCCAGTAAACCCCTAGGAGAAGAGACCCAGTACTTC; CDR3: CASKPLGEETQYF
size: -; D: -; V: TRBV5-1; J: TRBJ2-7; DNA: TGCGCCAGCAGCTTGGCCTCGGCGGGGGCCATACCATACGAGCAGTACTTC; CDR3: CASSLASAGAIPYEQYF
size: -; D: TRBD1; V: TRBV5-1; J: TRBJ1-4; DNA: TGCGCCAGCAGCTTGGGGGACAGCCTTGAAAAACTGTTTTTT; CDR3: CASSLGDSLEKLFF
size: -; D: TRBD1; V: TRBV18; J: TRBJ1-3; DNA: TGTGCCAGCTCACCACGACGAGGGACAGACGGAAACACCATATATTTT; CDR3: CASSPRRGTDGNTIYF
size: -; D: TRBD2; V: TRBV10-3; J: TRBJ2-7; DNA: TGTGCCATCAGTGAGTCCCTACCGGGGCGGGAGTCCCGGGGAGTGCAGTACTTC; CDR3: CAISESLPGRESRGVQYF
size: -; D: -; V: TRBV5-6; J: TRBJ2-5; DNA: TGTGCCAGCAGCTTGGAACGGGACTTACAAGAGACCCAGTACTTC; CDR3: CASSLERDLQETQYF
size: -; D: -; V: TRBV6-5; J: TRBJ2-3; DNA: TGTGCCAGCAGTTATGGGGACCCGAGCGATACGCAGTATTTT; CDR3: CASSYGDPSDTQYF
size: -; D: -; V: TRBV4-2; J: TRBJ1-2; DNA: TGTGCCAGCAGCCAAGATTGGGAAGAAGCTAACTATGGCTACACCTTC; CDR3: CASSQDWEEANYGYTF
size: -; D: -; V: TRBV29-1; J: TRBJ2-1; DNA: TGCAGCGGAAGGGGGGAGGGATACAATGAGCAGTTCTTC; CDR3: CSGRGEGYNEQFF
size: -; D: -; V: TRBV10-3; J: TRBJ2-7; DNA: TGTGCCATCACCGAGGGGGTGGGCGGCAGCTCCTACGAGCAGTACTTC; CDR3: CAITEGVGGSSYEQYF
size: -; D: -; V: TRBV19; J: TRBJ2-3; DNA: TGTGCCAGTAGGGGCTGGGGGGGCGCAGATACGCAGTATTTT; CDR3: CASRGWGGADTQYF
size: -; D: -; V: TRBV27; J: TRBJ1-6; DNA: TGTGCCACGGGAGAGGATGAGTCACCCCTCCACTTT; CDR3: CATGEDESPLHF
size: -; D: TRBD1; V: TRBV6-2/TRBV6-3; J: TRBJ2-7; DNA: TGTGCCAGCAGCGACCCGGGACAGGCAACCTACGAGCAGTACTTC; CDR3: CASSDPGQATYEQYF
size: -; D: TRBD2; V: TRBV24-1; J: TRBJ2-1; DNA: TGTGCCACCAGTGATCCCGCATCCGCGGGGGTAGGGTATGAGCAGTTCTTC; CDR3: CATSDPASAGVGYEQFF
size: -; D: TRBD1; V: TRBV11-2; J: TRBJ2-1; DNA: TGTGCCAGCAGCTTAGGACAGGGCCCCTACAATGAGCAGTTCTTC; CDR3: CASSLGQGPYNEQFF
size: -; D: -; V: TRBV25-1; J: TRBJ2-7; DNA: TGTGCCAGCAGTTACAGGGCGTACTCCTACGAGCAGTACTTC; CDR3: CASSYRAYSYEQYF
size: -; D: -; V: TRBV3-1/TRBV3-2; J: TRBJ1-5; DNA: TGTGCCAGCAGCCAAGATTTCACCACAAATCAGCCCCAGCATTTT; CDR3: CASSQDFTTNQPQHF
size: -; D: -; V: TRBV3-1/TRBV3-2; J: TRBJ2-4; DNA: TGTGCCAGCAGCCAAGCCACAAGAATCGACATTCAGTACTTC; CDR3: CASSQATRIDIQYF
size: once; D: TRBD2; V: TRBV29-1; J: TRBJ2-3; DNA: TGCAGCGTTTTGGTGCTAGCGGGAGCAGATACGCAGTATTTT; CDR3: CSVLVLAGADTQYF
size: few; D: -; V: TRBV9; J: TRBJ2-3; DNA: TGTGCCAGCAGCGTAGACGGGAGCCGCACAGATACGCAGTATTTT; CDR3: CASSVDGSRTDTQYF
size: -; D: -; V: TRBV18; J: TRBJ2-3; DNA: TGTGCCAGCTCACCCCGTCGCGGGACGGACGATTATACGCAGTATTTT; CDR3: CASSPRRGTDDYTQYF
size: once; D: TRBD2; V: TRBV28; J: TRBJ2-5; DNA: TGTGCCAGCAGTTCGACTAGCATGGGACCCCAAGAGACCCAGTACTTC; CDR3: CASSSTSMGPQETQYF
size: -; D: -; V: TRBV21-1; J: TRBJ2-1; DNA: TGTGCCAGCAGCCGCCAGGGGACCCCCTACAATGAGCAGTTCTTC; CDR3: CASSRQGTPYNEQFF
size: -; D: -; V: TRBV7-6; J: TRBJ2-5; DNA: TGTGCCAGCAGCTTGCTGATAAGTAGCGGCCAAGGGTCGACCCAGTACTTC; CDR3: CASSLLISSGQGSTQYF
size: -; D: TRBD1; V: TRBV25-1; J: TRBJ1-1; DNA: TGTGCCACCAAAGGTCAGGGGGCTGGTACTGAAGCTTTCTTT; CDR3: CATKGQGAGTEAFF